One sample yielded the 21 T cell receptor beta chains listed below, sequenced in a study of T cell clones after liver transplantation. Clones were sequenced by immunoSEQ multiplex PCR, and TCRdb holds only the in-frame ones, with some missing. Here the sample spans about 45,000 clones, about 82% being singletons. The sample consisted of CD4+ T cells from blood, taken 24 months after liver transplant. These receptors all stem from a human patient who received a liver transplant. A share of the T cells may be of graft donor origin.

The chain uses TRBV4-2 and TRBJ1-6; TRBD1 agrees at 9 bases. The length of the CDR3 is 18 residues. J gave up 11 bases and V 0 bases, and 14 bases lay outside the gene matches. Looked up from germline, CDR1 is LGHNA and CDR2 is YNFKEQ. CDR3 loop: CASSQDVPDRGPGTPLHF. The DNA of the CDR3 is TGTGCCAGCAGCCAAGATGTGCCGGACAGGGGCCCCGGGACACCCCTCCACTTT.

The chain employs TRBV6-5 and TRBJ2-5; TRBD2 is a possible D gene (6 bases). The CDR3 sequence is 15 residues long. The germline gives CDR1 MNHEY, CDR2 SVGAGI. V lost 2 bases to trimming and J lost 7 bases, with 17 bases between them. CDR3 protein: CASSYGPGRPGTQYF. The CDR3 DNA sequence: TGTGCCAGCAGTTACGGTCCAGGGAGGCCCGGGACCCAGTACTTC.

The chain carries TRBV18 and TRBJ2-1; 8 nucleotides line up with TRBD1. This CDR3 contains 15 residues. Germline V gene data show CDR1 as KGHSH and CDR2 as LQKENI. Germline trimming cut 5 bases from V and 5 bases from J; bases unmatched to any gene: 8. The CDR3 reads CASSSDRGGHNEQFF. The CDR3 nucleotides are TGTGCCAGCTCATCCGACAGGGGTGGGCACAATGAGCAGTTCTTC.

The chain recombines TRBV27 with TRBJ1-1; D is undetermined. Germline CDR1 and CDR2: MNHEY and SMNVEV (reference sequence). CDR3 size: 14 residues. CDR3 bases: TGTGCTACTCGTAGGTTTCTGGTCGATACTGAAGCTTTCTTT. It specifies CATRRFLVDTEAFF.

This clone was counted between two and nine times. The V gene is TRBV5-3, the J gene TRBJ2-2; TRBD2 aligns across 14 bases. TRBV5-3 is an ORF; its function is uncertain. The trim removed 3 bases at V and 7 bases at J, leaving 5 bases unmatched. The CDR3 consists of 16 residues. CDR3 in amino acids: CARSSGLAGEVGELFF. CDR3 coding DNA: TGTGCCAGAAGCTCGGGACTAGCGGGGGAGGTCGGGGAGCTGTTTTTT.

The chain employs TRBV10-2 and TRBJ2-6; 7 bases fit TRBD1. The CDR3 is 15 residues long. CDR1 is WSHSY, CDR2 SAAADI, per germline. Trimming took 6 bases from V and 1 from J; bases not matched to a gene: 3. The CDR3 loop is CASSPGQSGANVLTF. In DNA form, the CDR3 reads TGCGCCAGCAGCCCGGGACAGTCTGGGGCCAACGTCCTGACTTTC.

Notes on this clone: Mismatch with germline at one junction end may stem from a read error. This chain connects TRBV5-1 to TRBJ1-5, with a possible D match to TRBD1 (5 bases). The V gene's germline CDR1 is SGHRS and CDR2 YFSETQ. This CDR3 is 17 amino acids long. CDR3 sequence (DNA): TGCGCCAGCAGCTTCAGGGACCAACCCATTAGCTATCAGCCCCAGCATTTT. Its protein product is CASSFRDQPISYQPQHF.

This clone was counted between two and nine times. The chain has TRBV27 and TRBJ2-3; D gene uncertain. Germline CDR1 and CDR2: MNHEY and SMNVEV (reference sequence). Trimming pared 4 bases from V and 4 bases from J, leaving 9 bases between. This CDR3 comprises 13 residues. CDR3 in DNA: TGTGCCAGCAGTTCCCCCGATGCAGATACGCAGTATTTT. Translating gives CASSSPDADTQYF.

The chain is built from TRBV9 and TRBJ2-7; tentatively, D is TRBD2 (5 bases). CDR1 is SGDLS and CDR2 is YYNGEE in the germline V gene. CDR3 length: 14 residues. The germline V and J ends were trimmed by 0 bases and 0 bases, with 7 bases remaining between them. CDR3 region: CASSVGGPSYEQYF. The CDR3 nucleotides read TGTGCCAGCAGCGTAGGCGGGCCCTCCTACGAGCAGTACTTC.

A word on this clone: The identical CDR3 is also encoded by other nucleotide sequences in the sample. This chain links TRBV25-1 with TRBJ1-6; no clear D gene. Germline CDR1 and CDR2: MGHDK and SYGVNS. The CDR3 runs 13 residues. V lost 0 bases and J 9 bases, leaving 6 bases between the germline ends. CDR3 protein: CASSEYVGSPLHF. The CDR3 nucleotides read TGTGCCAGCAGTGAATATGTGGGTTCACCCCTCCACTTT.

The V and J genes are TRBV2 and TRBJ2-1, with a tentative D call TRBD2 (5 bases). Germline CDR1 reads SNHLY; CDR2 reads FYNNEI. V lost 3 bases, J lost 14 bases, and 14 bases lay in between. This CDR3 comprises 12 residues. The CDR3 nucleotides are TGTGCCAGCAGTGACGACTATAGGAGTGAGTTCTTC. This translates into CASSDDYRSEFF.

The chain joins TRBV7-8 to TRBJ1-1, with D maybe TRBD1 (6 bases). Looked up from germline, CDR1 is SGHVS and CDR2 is FQNEAQ. This CDR3 contains 20 residues. Trimming shortened V by 5 bases and J by 3 bases, and 31 bases separated the two germline ends. The CDR3 DNA reads as TGTGCCAGCAGCCCCGTATTGGACCGACCGGGGGGGACAAGGGACACTGAAGCTTTCTTT. Its translation: CASSPVLDRPGGTRDTEAFF. The full variable domain, rest sourced from reference TRBV7-8 and TRBJ1-1, is GAGVSQSPRYKVAKRGQDVALRCDPISGHVSLFWYQQALGQGPEFLTYFQNEAQLDKSGLPSDRFFAERPEGSVSTLKIQRTQQEDSAVYLCASSPVLDRPGGTRDTEAFFGQGTRLTVV.

The V gene is TRBV5-1, the J gene TRBJ2-1; no reliable D call. This CDR3 is 14 amino acids long. The V gene lost 0 bases and the J gene lost 10 bases, with 14 bases spanning the gap. Germline V gene sequence: CDR1 SGHRS, CDR2 YFSETQ. CDR3 coding DNA: TGCGCCAGCAGCTTGGACGGAGTCCCACGGGAGCAGTTCTTC. Its protein is CASSLDGVPREQFF.

This chain uses TRBV19 with TRBJ2-7; D remains ambiguous. V was pared by 9 bases and J by 9 bases, with 9 bases between. CDR1 is LNHDA, CDR2 SQIVND, per germline (reference sequence). The CDR3 has 9 residues. CDR3 loop: CARQSGQYF. CDR3 sequence (DNA): TGTGCCAGACAGTCGGGGCAGTACTTC.

The rearrangement joins TRBV28 to TRBJ1-5; D might be TRBD1 (5 bases). The ends were cut back, 3 bases at V and 2 bases at J, with 14 bases in the middle. CDR3 length equals 16 residues. Germline V gives CDR1 MDHEN, CDR2 SYDVKM. This CDR3 reads CASSLGDGGGNQPQHF. CDR3 nucleotides: TGTGCCAGCAGTTTGGGGGATGGAGGAGGCAATCAGCCCCAGCATTTT.

The chain has TRBV10-3 and TRBJ2-3; unclear D gene. Germline CDR1 and CDR2: ENHRY and SYGVKD. CDR3 length: 10 residues. The ends were cut back, 9 bases at V and 3 bases at J, with 4 bases in the middle. The CDR3 nucleotides are TGTGCCATGGGGACAGATACGCAGTATTTT. Translated, it gives CAMGTDTQYF.

CDR3 amino acids: CASSLDRAVAGELFF. CDR3 nucleotide sequence: TGTGCCAGTAGTCTTGACAGGGCGGTAGCCGGGGAGCTGTTTTTT. The chain joins TRBV19 to TRBJ2-2; 7 bases fit TRBD1. Trimming took 5 bases from V and 6 from J; bases not matched to a gene: 9. Germline V lookup: CDR1 LNHDA, CDR2 SQIVND (reference sequence). The CDR3 totals 15 residues.

This clone was seen more than once but under ten times. This rearrangement joins TRBV18 to TRBJ1-1; no clear D. This CDR3 comprises 12 residues. Germline lookup yields CDR1 KGHSH and CDR2 LQKENI. V was pared by 6 bases and J by 4 bases, with 9 bases between. The CDR3 DNA reads TGTGCCAGCTCCCGACACCGCACTGAAGCTTTCTTT. Protein product: CASSRHRTEAFF.

This chain uses TRBV19 with TRBJ1-1, with D perhaps TRBD1 (6 bases). CDR3 length: 16 amino acids. Between the trimmed V and J ends, which lost 2 bases and 2 bases, there was a span of 15 bases. Per germline, CDR1 LNHDA and CDR2 SQIVND (reference sequence). CDR3 sequence reads: CASSILTGSGNTEAFF. CDR3 DNA sequence: TGTGCCAGTAGTATATTAACAGGGTCCGGTAACACTGAAGCTTTCTTT. Full variable domain (outside the CDR3, taken from reference TRBV19 and TRBJ1-1): DGGITQSPKYLFRKEGQNVTLSCEQNLNHDAMYWYRQDPGQGLRLIYYSQIVNDFQKGDIAEGYSVSREKKESFPLTVTSAQKNPTAFYLCASSILTGSGNTEAFFGQGTRLTVV.

This clone appeared a few times. The V call is TRBV6-5, the J call TRBJ1-6; 8 nucleotides align to TRBD1. The CDR3 is 15 residues long. From germline, CDR1 is MNHEY and CDR2 SVGAGI. V shed 4 bases and J 11 bases; nucleotides not matched to a gene: 10. The CDR3 sequence: CASSFYGQGVAPLHF. CDR3 coding DNA: TGTGCCAGCAGTTTCTACGGACAGGGTGTAGCACCCCTCCACTTT.

The chain carries TRBV6-1 and TRBJ1-1; TRBD1 aligns across 7 bases. V lost 1 base to trimming and J lost 3 bases; unmatched junction nucleotides: 5. Germline loops: CDR1 MNHNS, CDR2 SASEGT. This CDR3 has 15 amino acids. The CDR3 DNA reads TGTGCCAGCAGTGAAGTGCCAGGGGGAGACACTGAAGCTTTCTTT. It specifies CASSEVPGGDTEAFF.